The table lists the clone carrying this TCR beta chain with a few counts. This specimen comes from a study of human T cells and chemical hapten exposure. The CDR3 totals 16 residues. The germline CDR1 and CDR2 sequences are SGHTA and FQGNSA. J lost 2 bases, V lost 2 bases, and 3 bases had no gene match. Time point defined: pre-sensitization, week 0. As to treatment: therapeutic diphenylcyclopropenone sensitization with weekly scalp DPC. Library preparation tagged each individual cDNA molecule with a unique molecular identifier. The authors' processing: TCRs per sample had a median of approximately 88,000 and ranged from roughly 23,224 to 700,000. MiXCR, run by TCRdb on the RACE reads, gives a single entry per CDR3 protein. TCRdb's processing, not the authors' own work, is the source of the V and J calls. This table has fewer than 70,000 distinct CDR3 sequences, 10% to 11% appearing once.

Sequences were derived from whole blood, sampled in connection with sensitization to the hapten diphenylcyclopropenone (DPC). The rearrangement links TRBV7-2 to TRBJ2-5, with 12 positions matching TRBD2. This receptor was identified in a woman between 50 and 59 years old with alopecia areata. Some clones in this sample may be carry-over from other donors' samples. DNA of the CDR3: TGTGCCAGCAGCTTAAACGGACTAGCGGGGCAAGAGACCCAGTACTTC. Translated, it gives CASSLNGLAGQETQYF.